This T cell receptor beta chain originates from a study of shared clonotypes between healthy human individuals (TCRdb year 2020). With respect to the entire study: A few men and a couple of women, aged 18 to 49 years, made up the cohort. Libraries were prepared and TCR repertoires were sequenced by different laboratories using diverse techniques, in order to increase sequencing depth and limit assay-specific biases. Per donor, leukapheresis produced somewhere between about 0.8 and 9 billion PBMCs. For each donor, CD4 naive and CD4 memory were each given three plates, CD8 naive was given two plates, and CD8 memory was given one plate. To estimate repertoire size and how much clonotypes are shared between individuals, the study performed deep sequencing of blood TCR repertoires from about 5 healthy adults. Results the study describes overall, beyond this receptor: Sampling was restricted to blood, and TCR repertoires in tissues likely differ from the TCR repertoires found in blood. Larger estimated clonotype richness was generally found for naive subsets than for memory subsets. Because the study included a small number of donors, the genetic and exposure-history diversity represented was limited. Even with the large sequencing depth, rarefaction of the sorted-subset datasets indicated that sequencing was incomplete. Clonotypes shared by all four sorted-subset donors showed higher generation probabilities than non-shared clonotypes. Pairwise subsampling led to the expectation that sequencing depth would affect the degree of clonotype sharing among donors. When a handful of donors were compared, the shared fraction of clonotypes was 5% to 6.5% for naive CD4, more than 3% for naive CD8, more than 2% for memory CD4, and around 0.4% for memory CD8.

Healthy HIV-negative adults with no recently reported acute infections or vaccinations were included as donors. Only Caucasian adults living in Nashville, Tennessee, USA were represented among the donors. CD4+ T cells were enriched through magnetic negative selection, after which naive cells were positively selected on CD45RA and the remaining negative fraction served as the memory subset. Blood was collected by leukapheresis, and PBMCs were isolated by Ficoll-Histopaque density gradient centrifugation and then cryopreserved in liquid nitrogen vapor phase. Analytical flow cytometry was used to check the purity and quantity of each magnetically sorted T cell population. Genomic DNA was isolated from each sorted fraction and quantified by UV absorbance on a Nanodrop 2000c. On this clone itself: This receptor's antigen is unknown. No base qualities exist here, and no much larger clone lies one base off it.

Using the deep immunoSEQ assay, multiplex PCR amplified TCR CDR3 regions from genomic DNA. Genomic DNA extracted from each cell subset was distributed evenly over all wells of several immunoSEQ 96-well plates, and each plate served as one replicate. Each replicate PCR for sorted subsets received about 210 ng genomic DNA, equal to about 30,000 T cell genomes. The purified libraries were quantified using a Qubit 3.0 fluorometer, sized with a Bioanalyzer 2100, and then quantified again using the KAPA Library Quantification kit. Each immunoSEQ 96-well plate was sequenced on its own single-read 150-cycle Illumina NextSeq 550 flow cell. In the original analysis: Because only junctional sequences without quality scores were contained in the immunoSEQ output, filtering matching that applied to full-length reads could not be performed. Sequences were annotated with PyIR, a Python wrapper for IgBLAST v1.9, using IMGT germline references to assign V/J genes and CDR3. Any read was removed if the V/J assignment was weak (E-value above 1e-6), the CDR3 was missing, or the read contained stop codons, out-of-frame junctions, or ambiguous translated residues. A V3J clonotype was defined by an identical inferred V gene, J gene, and CDR3 amino acid sequence. The percentage overlap between two repertoires was calculated by dividing the number of shared unique clonotypes by the size of the smaller repertoire. Richness of each repertoire was evaluated using RTK rarefaction, the Chao1 estimator, and Recon v2.1 estimates of unobserved clonotypes. Generation probabilities for all TCRbeta clonotypes obtained by the gDNA method from a few donors were computed using OLGA. TCRdb limited this immuneACCESS table to in-frame rearrangements with V and J called. A share of clones is missing; checked studies link under half to unresolved V genes, and the rest is unexplained. V, J and clone size are those of that table, while D and trimming were read from the DNA. The sample table holds around 550,000 clones, of which about 95% were seen once. The top ten clones comprise roughly 0.06% of the sample.

The TCR originated in a woman aged 25 to 45 in good health. Sequencing used naive CD4+ T cells sorted from blood. The cell subset or site label for this specimen denotes: CD45RA+ positively selected.

The DNA sequence is as follows: TGCGCCAGCAGCCTGCCGGACAGGGGGAACACCGGGGAGCTGTTTTTT. It codes for CASSLPDRGNTGELFF. Recombination joined TRBV5-1 with TRBJ2-2, with 9 bases matching TRBD1. The CDR3 starts with the cysteine, ends with the phenylalanine, and has 16 residues. The sequence is cut down to CDR3 DNA, 48 bases in frame from base 1. Germline trimming amounts to 4 bases on V and 1 base on J, with 5 as the count of junction bases outside the gene matches. The germline V gene yields SGHRS for CDR1 and YFSETQ for CDR2.